This TCR beta chain was identified in a study of blood T cell repertoires in COVID-19. Overall study: From the United States, Italy and Spain came samples of acute and convalescent COVID-19.

Germline CDR1 and CDR2: KGHSH and LQKENI. V lost 4 bases and J lost 8, with 20 bases in between. This CDR3 has 16 residues. Under the authors' procedure: The assay estimated nucleated cells by amplifying reference gene primers. Data came from immunoSEQ multiplex PCR; TCRdb stores just in-frame clones and leaves some out. V and J calls and clone size are as listed in that table; D and trimming were resolved from the DNA. The profile shows fewer than 40,000 clones, 75% to 85% of them singletons. The sequencing sample was made of peripheral blood. The TCR sequence derives from a human donor in a cohort sampled during active COVID-19. The gene calls are TRBV18 and TRBJ1-4; tentative D call: TRBD1 (5 bases). The CDR3 reads CASSLTQGRSAEKLFF. CDR3 bases: TGTGCCAGCTCACTCACTCAGGGTCGATCAGCGGAAAAACTGTTTTTT.